The rows below give T cell receptor beta chains drawn from one sample of a study of blood T cell repertoires in COVID-19. Some clones are missing from TCRdb's copy, which holds only in-frame ones; the method was immunoSEQ multiplex PCR. The data contain fewer than 20,000 clones, around nine tenths of them seen just once; the ten biggest clones take up 11%. The specimen was peripheral blood. The receptors come from a human donor in a cohort sampled during active COVID-19. Each CDR3 is given with its conserved first and last residue. D genes are given only for firm matches. Size is omitted from some rows. Given values are once, few, many or a class for expanded clones.

j_call d_call clone_size v_call cdr3_aa cdr3_nt
TRBJ1-1 TRBD1 . TRBV19 CASSRDRGYGEAFF TGTGCCAGTAGTCGGGACAGGGGATATGGTGAAGCTTTCTTT
TRBJ2-7 TRBD1 . TRBV5-6 CASSLEFTDRGYEQYF TGTGCCAGCAGCTTGGAGTTTACGGACAGGGGCTACGAGCAGTACTTC
TRBJ2-7 . . TRBV5-1 CASSLGPGPNEQYF TGCGCCAGCAGCTTGGGCCCAGGGCCCAACGAGCAGTACTTC
TRBJ2-4 . . TRBV7-2 CASSLTQGPTTLSF TGTGCCAGCAGCTTAACGCAGGGGCCGACCACGCTCTCCTTC
TRBJ2-7 . once TRBV25-1 CASSETASTNTRYYEQYF TGTGCCAGCAGTGAAACCGCTAGTACCAATACTCGGTACTACGAGCAGTACTTC
TRBJ2-7 . . TRBV19 CASKKTHSGEQYF TGTGCCAGTAAAAAGACACACTCCGGCGAGCAGTACTTC
TRBJ2-5 . . TRBV27 CASSFVVRETQYF TGTGCCAGCAGTTTTGTGGTGAGGGAGACCCAGTACTTC
TRBJ1-6 TRBD1 . TRBV5-1 CASSLPGTANSPLHF TGCGCCAGCAGCCTCCCCGGGACAGCAAATTCACCCCTCCACTTT
TRBJ2-5 TRBD2 . TRBV27 CASRSAGLGKQETQYF TGTGCCAGCAGGTCAGCGGGATTGGGAAAACAAGAGACCCAGTACTTC
TRBJ1-2 . . TRBV27 CASSFSGGAGGYTF TGTGCCAGCAGTTTTAGTGGCGGGGCTGGCGGCTACACCTTC
TRBJ2-1 . . TRBV4-2 CASSQGQQVNEQFF TGTGCCAGCAGCCAAGGACAGCAGGTTAATGAGCAGTTCTTC
TRBJ1-2 TRBD1 . TRBV5-6 CASSLGQGNSGYTF TGTGCCAGCAGCCTTGGACAGGGGAATAGTGGCTACACCTTC
TRBJ2-2 . . TRBV18 CASSPAGELFF TGTGCCAGCTCACCCGCGGGGGAGCTGTTTTTT
TRBJ2-1 TRBD2 . TRBV19 CASSGGTSGATYNEQFF TGTGCCAGTAGTGGAGGGACTAGCGGGGCCACCTACAATGAGCAGTTCTTC
TRBJ1-5 . once TRBV12-5 CASGLTPTGHLSNQPQHF TGTGCTAGTGGTTTGACCCCTACGGGACATCTTAGCAATCAGCCCCAGCATTTT
TRBJ1-4 . . TRBV4-1 CASSPGQGTGEKLFF TGCGCCAGCAGCCCAGGGCAGGGTACGGGTGAAAAACTGTTTTTT
TRBJ2-1 TRBD2 . TRBV5-1 CASSLKTSGSSDNEQFF TGCGCCAGCAGCTTGAAAACTAGCGGGAGTTCCGACAATGAGCAGTTCTTC
TRBJ2-5 . . TRBV7-3 CASSFVAAETQYF TGTGCCAGCAGCTTCGTAGCGGCAGAGACCCAGTACTTC
TRBJ2-3 . . TRBV11-2 CASSPMRVPSTDTQYF TGTGCCAGCAGCCCAATGCGGGTCCCTAGCACAGATACGCAGTATTTT
TRBJ2-1 TRBD2 once TRBV3-1/TRBV3-2 CASSQGGLAGVEQFF TGTGCCAGCAGCCAAGGGGGACTAGCGGGAGTTGAGCAGTTCTTC
TRBJ2-3 . . TRBV28 CASSSPRTVGTDTQYF TGTGCCAGCAGCTCCCCACGGACAGTGGGCACAGATACGCAGTATTTT
TRBJ2-5 TRBD1 . TRBV6-5 CASSWDRGETQYF TGTGCCAGCAGTTGGGACAGGGGAGAGACCCAGTACTTC
TRBJ1-3 . . TRBV9 CASSVSDSGNTIYF TGTGCCAGCAGCGTTTCTGACAGTGGTAACACCATATATTTT
TRBJ2-1 . . TRBV24-1 CATSDSGYSYNEQFF TGTGCCACCAGTGATTCGGGTTACTCCTACAATGAGCAGTTCTTC
TRBJ2-1 TRBD1 . TRBV28 CASRQGGSTVEQFF TGTGCCAGTCGACAGGGGGGGAGCACGGTTGAGCAGTTCTTC
TRBJ2-3 TRBD2 . TRBV4-3 CASSQVGGGSTDTQYF TGCGCCAGCAGCCAAGTAGGCGGCGGGAGTACCGATACGCAGTATTTT
TRBJ1-1 . . TRBV12-3/TRBV12-4 CASSNGNTEAFF TGTGCCAGCAGTAACGGGAACACTGAAGCTTTCTTT
TRBJ2-1 . . TRBV6-2/TRBV6-3 CASSYAGGEQFF TGTGCCAGCAGTTACGCGGGCGGTGAGCAGTTCTTC
TRBJ2-1 TRBD1 . TRBV18 CASSRGQGAVNEQFF TGTGCCAGCTCACGAGGACAGGGGGCGGTCAATGAGCAGTTCTTC
TRBJ1-4 . . TRBV7-2 CASSFNGQDEKLFF TGTGCCAGCAGCTTTAATGGCCAAGATGAAAAACTGTTTTTT
TRBJ1-6 TRBD1 . TRBV5-5 CASSLAGGSNSPLHF TGTGCCAGCAGCTTGGCAGGGGGCTCTAATTCACCCCTCCACTTT
TRBJ2-5 . . TRBV29-1 CSVLRGSETQYF TGCAGCGTTCTACGGGGTTCGGAGACCCAGTACTTC
TRBJ2-7 TRBD1 . TRBV28 CASRGEDRGYEQYF TGTGCCAGCCGCGGGGAGGACAGGGGTTACGAGCAGTACTTC
TRBJ2-1 TRBD2 few TRBV9 CASSASGVSYNEQFF TGTGCCAGCAGCGCTAGCGGGGTCTCCTACAATGAGCAGTTCTTC
TRBJ2-2 . . TRBV27 CASSLRGELFF TGTGCCAGCAGTTTACGTGGGGAGCTGTTTTTT
TRBJ2-7 . . TRBV9 CASSVEGAGEQYF TGTGCCAGCAGCGTAGAGGGAGCGGGCGAGCAGTACTTC
TRBJ1-1 . . TRBV18 CASSLRGGDTEAFF TGTGCCAGCTCACTCAGGGGTGGGGACACTGAAGCTTTCTTT
TRBJ2-5 TRBD2 . TRBV27 CASSQRLARETQYF TGTGCCAGCAGTCAACGACTAGCGCGAGAGACCCAGTACTTC
TRBJ2-7 TRBD2 few TRBV5-5 CASSFAGDSYEQYF TGTGCCAGCAGCTTTGCGGGAGACTCCTACGAGCAGTACTTC
TRBJ1-2 . . TRBV7-8 CASSLVWGEGYGYTF TGTGCCAGCAGCTTAGTATGGGGGGAGGGCTATGGCTACACCTTC
TRBJ1-4 . . TRBV9 CASSRRFNEKLFF TGTGCCAGCAGTCGGCGGTTTAATGAAAAACTGTTTTTT
TRBJ2-3 . few TRBV2 CASSEDYRGRDTQYF TGTGCCAGCAGTGAAGATTATAGGGGTAGGGATACGCAGTATTTT
TRBJ1-6 . . TRBV27 CASLRPEYNSPLHF TGTGCCAGCTTGCGTCCGGAGTATAATTCACCCCTCCACTTT
TRBJ1-6 TRBD1 . TRBV28 CASSLGQGYNSPLHF TGTGCCAGCAGTTTGGGACAGGGCTATAATTCACCCCTCCACTTT
TRBJ2-1 TRBD1 . TRBV5-1 CASSLVQGARNEQFF TGCGCCAGCAGCTTGGTGCAGGGGGCGCGCAATGAGCAGTTCTTC